This TCR beta chain was identified in a study of circulating and synovial CD4+ cells in juvenile arthritis. Germline V gene lookup returns CDR1 SNHLY and CDR2 FYNNEI. Deletions cut 6 bases from V and 5 bases from J, with 16 bases between. This CDR3 is 14 amino acids long. Only in-frame clones appear in the TCRdb table, and some are missing; sequencing was by immunoSEQ multiplex PCR. The top ten hold 0.15% to 0.2% of the sample, which has under 35,000 clones, 95% to 96% seen once. The receptor was isolated from a human donor with juvenile idiopathic arthritis. The sample taken for sequencing was CD4+ T cells from blood. The chain recombines TRBV2 with TRBJ1-1; D may be TRBD1 (6 bases). The CDR3 sequence is CASRARGTGTEAFF. The CDR3, as DNA: TGTGCCAGCAGAGCCCGGGGAACAGGGACTGAAGCTTTCTTT.